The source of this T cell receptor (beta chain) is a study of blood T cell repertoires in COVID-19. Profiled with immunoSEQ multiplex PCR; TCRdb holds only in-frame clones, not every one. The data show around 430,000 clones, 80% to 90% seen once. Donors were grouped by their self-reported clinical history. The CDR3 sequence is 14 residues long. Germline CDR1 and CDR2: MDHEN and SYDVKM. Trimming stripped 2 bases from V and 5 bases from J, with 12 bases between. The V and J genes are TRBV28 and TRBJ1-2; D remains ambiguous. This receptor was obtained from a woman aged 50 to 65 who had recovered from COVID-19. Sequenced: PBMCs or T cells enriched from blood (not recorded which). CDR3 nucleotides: TGTGCCAGCAGTTTAGGGAGTATGGGATATGGCTACACCTTC. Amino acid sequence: CASSLGSMGYGYTF.